The rows below give T cell receptor beta chains drawn from one sample of a study of cytomegalovirus exposure and HLA in healthy donors. Profiling relied on immunoSEQ multiplex PCR, and the TCRdb table lists in-frame clones only, not all of them. In the table there are about 110,000 clones, roughly four fifths of which are singletons. Specimen: PBMCs. These receptor sequences come from a man between 18 and 35 years old in good health and CMV-seronegative. Both conserved end residues are part of each CDR3. A D gene is named only where the DNA matches it firmly. Size is stated for part of the rows, as once, few or many counts, or as a class when the clone is expanded.

>-|-|TRBV9|TRBJ2-7
TGTGCCAGCAGCGTAGGGGTCGGGTTGACCTACGAGCAGTACTTC
CASSVGVGLTYEQYF
>once|-|TRBV28|TRBJ1-2
TGTGCCAGCACTTACCGCGGCCGTGGAGCTCCCAACTATGGCTACACCTTC
CASTYRGRGAPNYGYTF
>-|-|TRBV20-1|TRBJ1-6
TGCAGTGCTAGAGGAGTTTCACCCCTCCACTTT
CSARGVSPLHF
>-|-|TRBV29-1|TRBJ2-1
TGCAGCGGAGGAAACAATGAGCAGTTCTTC
CSGGNNEQFF
>-|-|TRBV5-6|TRBJ2-5
TGTGCCAGCAGCCCAGGAGGCAGGGAGACCCAGTACTTC
CASSPGGRETQYF
>-|-|TRBV10-3|TRBJ2-7
TGTGCCATCACCGCCCCGGGCTACGAGCAGTACTTC
CAITAPGYEQYF
>few|-|TRBV6-5|TRBJ2-7
TGTGCCACCTATTCGGGGATTCCCTACGAGCAGTACTTC
CATYSGIPYEQYF
>-|-|TRBV5-1|TRBJ2-2
TGCGCCAGCAGCGGGGGGAGGTTAGGCAAGAACACCGGGGAGCTGTTTTTT
CASSGGRLGKNTGELFF
>-|-|TRBV9|TRBJ1-2
TGTGCCAGCAGCAAGACAGGTGACTATGGCTACACCTTC
CASSKTGDYGYTF
>-|TRBD1|TRBV11-2|TRBJ1-1
TGTGCCAGCAGCAGGACAGGGGACACTGAAGCTTTCTTT
CASSRTGDTEAFF
>-|-|TRBV5-1|TRBJ2-5
TGCGCCAGCAGCCGGAGCGGGCCACAAGAGACCCAGTACTTC
CASSRSGPQETQYF
>-|TRBD2|TRBV7-9|TRBJ2-1
TGTGCCAGCAGCTTAGGGGCGGGGGGGCCGTACAATGAGCAGTTCTTC
CASSLGAGGPYNEQFF
>-|TRBD2|TRBV5-5|TRBJ2-1
TGTGCCAGCAGCGCCCTCATCGGGGGGGCCACCAGCCATGAGCAGTTCTTC
CASSALIGGATSHEQFF
>-|-|TRBV15|TRBJ1-5
TGTGCCACCAGCGGGGGTTTGGACTACATCAATCAGCCCCAGCATTTT
CATSGGLDYINQPQHF
>few|-|TRBV10-2|TRBJ2-7
TGCGCCAGCACCCCGCGACAGGTCTACGAGCAGTACTTC
CASTPRQVYEQYF
>-|TRBD1|TRBV10-3|TRBJ2-2
TGTGCCATCAGCGGGACAGGGGTTTTGGGCACCGGGGAGCTGTTTTTT
CAISGTGVLGTGELFF
>-|-|TRBV5-6|TRBJ1-1
TGTGCCAGCAGCCCGGGTGGGACTGAAGCTTTCTTT
CASSPGGTEAFF
>-|TRBD1|TRBV19|TRBJ1-1
TGTGCCAGTAGTATAGATCCGGGCAGGGGGCCCACTGAAGCTTTCTTT
CASSIDPGRGPTEAFF
>once|-|TRBV15|TRBJ1-2
TGTGCCACCAGCAGAGTTCCCCCAACTTATGGCTACACCTTC
CATSRVPPTYGYTF
>-|-|TRBV7-2|TRBJ1-1
TGTGCCAGCAGCCCCTTGGGGTCGGGGAGTACTGAAGCTTTCTTT
CASSPLGSGSTEAFF
>-|TRBD2|TRBV9|TRBJ2-1
TGTGCCAGCAGCGCCGTGGGGGGGTGGGATGAGCAGTTCTTC
CASSAVGGWDEQFF
>-|-|TRBV2|TRBJ2-5
TGTGCCAGCAGTGTCAGTGGGGGCAGCTCCCAAGAGACCCAGTACTTC
CASSVSGGSSQETQYF
>few|TRBD1|TRBV7-8|TRBJ1-1
TGTGCCAGCAGAAAGGGACAGATGAACACTGAAGCTTTCTTT
CASRKGQMNTEAFF
>-|-|TRBV11-2|TRBJ2-3
TGTGCCAGCAGCCAACAGGGAAATACGCAGTATTTT
CASSQQGNTQYF
>-|-|TRBV7-9|TRBJ1-3
TGTTCCAGCAGCTCCGAAGCAGGTGGAAACACCATATATTTT
CSSSSEAGGNTIYF
>-|TRBD2|TRBV19|TRBJ2-1
TGTGCCAGTAGTACTAGGACTAGCGGCGCCTACAATGAGCAGTTCTTC
CASSTRTSGAYNEQFF
>once|-|TRBV19|TRBJ1-4
TGTGCCAGTAGTTCTGGGGGCAGGACCCATGAAAAACTGTTTTTT
CASSSGGRTHEKLFF
>-|-|TRBV7-9|TRBJ1-5
TGTGCCAGCACCCCGGGGGGGTCAAGTCAGCCCCAGCATTTT
CASTPGGSSQPQHF
>-|-|TRBV5-6|TRBJ1-2
TGTGCCAGCAGCTTTGCTCAGGCTAACTATGGCTACACCTTC
CASSFAQANYGYTF
>-|TRBD2|TRBV9|TRBJ2-3
TGTGCCAGCGGGACGGGACTAAGGGGAGTGAGCACAGATACGCAGTATTTT
CASGTGLRGVSTDTQYF
>-|-|TRBV6-1|TRBJ2-3
TGTGCCAGCAGTGTTGGGGGCCAGGATACGCAGTATTTT
CASSVGGQDTQYF
>-|-|TRBV2|TRBJ2-7
TGTGCCAGCAGTGGACAAGTCTACGAGCAGTACTTC
CASSGQVYEQYF
>-|TRBD1|TRBV5-1|TRBJ2-5
TGCGCCAGCAGCTTGGTGGGACAGGTTCAAGAGACCCAGTACTTC
CASSLVGQVQETQYF
>-|-|TRBV6-5|TRBJ2-7
TGTGCCAGCTCATCCAGGGCCCTTTACGAGCAGTACTTC
CASSSRALYEQYF
>-|-|TRBV5-4|TRBJ2-1
TGTGCCAGCAGCTTGGCGGCGGTCGACAATGAGCAGTTCTTC
CASSLAAVDNEQFF
>-|TRBD1|TRBV5-1|TRBJ1-6
TGCGCCAGCAGCCTGCGGACAGGGCCGCTTAATTCACCCCTCCACTTT
CASSLRTGPLNSPLHF
>-|TRBD1|TRBV6-5|TRBJ1-2
TGTGCCAGCAGGTGGGACAGGCGAAGCCGCTACACCTTC
CASRWDRRSRYTF
>-|-|TRBV6-1|TRBJ1-3
TGTGCCAGCAGTGAAGGGGGCTGGGGTAGCTCTGGAAACACCATATATTTT
CASSEGGWGSSGNTIYF
>-|-|TRBV15|TRBJ1-4
TGTGCCACCAGCAAAGGGGAACGGTGGGAAAAACTGTTTTTT
CATSKGERWEKLFF
>-|TRBD1|TRBV19|TRBJ1-1
TGTGCCAGTAGTATACAAGGACAGGGGCCTGAAGCTTTCTTT
CASSIQGQGPEAFF
>-|TRBD1|TRBV7-9|TRBJ1-1
TGTGCCAGCAGCTTCGAGGGACAGACTGAAGCTTTCTTT
CASSFEGQTEAFF
>-|-|TRBV19|TRBJ1-2
TGTGCCAGTAGGCGGACAAACTATGGCTACACCTTC
CASRRTNYGYTF
>-|-|TRBV19|TRBJ2-3
TGTGCCAGTAGTATTCCAGGGAAGGGAACAGATACGCAGTATTTT
CASSIPGKGTDTQYF
>-|-|TRBV18|TRBJ1-5
TGTGCCAGCTCACCCGGGCAGGAGGGGCAGCCCCAGCATTTT
CASSPGQEGQPQHF
>-|TRBD1|TRBV28|TRBJ2-7
TGTGCCAGCAGCACGGGACAGGGAGGCTACGAGCAGTACTTC
CASSTGQGGYEQYF
>-|-|TRBV5-1|TRBJ2-7
TGCGCCAGCAGCTCGGGCGACAGTATCTACGAGCAGTACTTC
CASSSGDSIYEQYF
>-|TRBD1|TRBV7-2|TRBJ1-1
TGTGCCAGCAGCACAATAGGGGGCGTGAACACTGAAGCTTTCTTT
CASSTIGGVNTEAFF
>-|TRBD1|TRBV2|TRBJ2-3
TGTGCCAGCAGGAAGGACAGGGTGAGCACAGATACGCAGTATTTT
CASRKDRVSTDTQYF
>-|TRBD1|TRBV7-6|TRBJ2-5
TGTGCCAGCAGCTTAGGGACAGGGGCAGAGACCCAGTACTTC
CASSLGTGAETQYF
>-|TRBD1|TRBV5-4|TRBJ1-2
TGTGCCAGCAGCCCCACAGGGGGCGCCGGATATGGCTACACCTTC
CASSPTGGAGYGYTF
>-|-|TRBV18|TRBJ1-1
TGTGCCACCACCTTAACTAGGGTTAACACTGAAGCTTTCTTT
CATTLTRVNTEAFF
>-|TRBD1|TRBV9|TRBJ2-6
TGTGCCAGCAGCCTAGGGGGCGGTGGGGCCAACGTCCTGACTTTC
CASSLGGGGANVLTF
>-|TRBD1|TRBV5-6|TRBJ2-2
TGTGCCAGCAGCGCAGGGGGCGCAGTAGCCGGGGAGCTGTTTTTT
CASSAGGAVAGELFF
>-|-|TRBV27|TRBJ1-5
TGTGCCACGGGGGGGAATCAGCCCCAGCATTTT
CATGGNQPQHF
>few|-|TRBV7-3|TRBJ2-6
TGTGCCAGCAGCTCCACCCAGGCCGGGGCCAACGTCCTGACTTTC
CASSSTQAGANVLTF
>-|TRBD2|TRBV7-2|TRBJ2-7
TGTGCCAGCAGCCGCCCAAGGGGTAGCGGGGGGCCTAGCGCGTACTTC
CASSRPRGSGGPSAYF
>-|TRBD1|TRBV4-1|TRBJ2-7
TGCGCCAGCAGCCCATTGACCGGGACAGGTTACGAGCAGTACTTC
CASSPLTGTGYEQYF
>-|TRBD2|TRBV9|TRBJ2-5
TGTGCCAGCAGCGGGAGCCCGGGACTAGCAGACAAGACCCAGTACTTC
CASSGSPGLADKTQYF